Following are 8 T cell receptor beta chains from one sample sequenced in a study of identical twins (TCRdb year 2016). Library preparation was by 5' RACE. The run used an Illumina HiSeq 2000. TCRdb redid the processing of the public reads, applying fastp at Q25 and MiXCR, and retained in-frame beta chains. Records with the same CDR3 protein are collapsed into one entry carrying the most frequent genes and DNA. The sample table holds hundreds of thousands of distinct CDR3 sequences, of which about 8.9% were seen once. The top ten clones comprise approximately 2% of the sample. The same specimen was also included in a second study, on yellow fever vaccine responses in identical twins.

The specimen sequenced was memory (CD45RO+) T cells sorted from blood. The sample's cell subset or site label is to be understood as: CD45RO+ enriched T cells. The receptors were gathered from a woman younger than 35 in good health.

This clonotype has ten or more counts. The chain recombines TRBV7-2 with TRBJ1-4; tentative D call: TRBD1 (5 bases). CDR1 and CDR2 from the germline V gene are SGHTA and FQGNSA. This CDR3 is 13 amino acids long. Between the trimmed V and J ends, which lost 3 bases and 7 bases, there was a span of 9 bases. CDR3 nucleotide sequence: TGTGCCAGCAGCTTCCAGGGAGGTGAAAAACTGTTTTTT. It translates to CASSFQGGEKLFF.

This chain connects TRBV27 to TRBJ2-2; 11 nucleotides agree with TRBD2. V was pared by 4 bases and J by 6 bases, with 7 bases of the junction left unmatched. CDR1 is MNHEY, CDR2 SMNVEV, per germline (reference sequence). The CDR3 loop spans 16 amino acids. The CDR3 spells CASSSLSGRAAGELFF. The CDR3 DNA sequence: TGTGCCAGCAGTTCCCTTAGCGGGAGGGCCGCCGGGGAGCTGTTTTTT.

The sample holds a few counts of this clonotype. This chain uses TRBV2 with TRBJ2-5, with 12 bases lining up with TRBD2. This CDR3 region has 14 residues. V lost 6 bases, J lost 2 bases, and 1 base stayed unmatched. The germline gives CDR1 SNHLY, CDR2 FYNNEI. The CDR3 region has the DNA TGTGCCAGCAGCGGACTAGCGGGACAAGAGACCCAGTACTTC. The encoded protein is CASSGLAGQETQYF.

The V gene is TRBV7-2, the J gene TRBJ1-1; TRBD1 matches 8 bases. Trimming took 5 bases from V and 4 from J; bases not matched to a gene: 12. The CDR3 spans 16 residues. Per the germline V gene, CDR1 is SGHTA and CDR2 is FQGNSA. The CDR3 sequence: CASSPGDRPWSTEAFF. The CDR3 DNA is TGTGCCAGCAGCCCAGGGGACAGGCCATGGAGCACTGAAGCTTTCTTT. The full variable domain, completed using reference TRBV7-2 and TRBJ1-1, is GAGVSQSPSNKVTEKGKDVELRCDPISGHTALYWYRQSLGQGLEFLIYFQGNSAPDKSGLPSDRFSAERTGGSVSTLTIQRTQQEDSAVYLCASSPGDRPWSTEAFFGQGTRLTVV.

This clonotype showed up many times. V is TRBV12-3 or TRBV12-4 and J is TRBJ2-1, with D tentatively TRBD1 (6 bases). Trimming removed 5 bases at V and 7 bases at J, with 15 bases between. The CDR3 has 14 residues. As DNA, the CDR3 is TGTGCCAGCAGTCGTGGGGGCGGTTTAAATGAGCAGTTCTTC. It yields the protein CASSRGGGLNEQFF.

This clonotype showed up just a few times. The rearrangement links TRBV24-1 to TRBJ2-3; the match to TRBD1 covers 7 bases. CDR1 is KGHDR and CDR2 is SFDVKD in the germline V gene. The CDR3 spans 16 residues. V was clipped by 4 bases and J by 3 bases; unmatched bases: 9. The CDR3 loop reads CATSDRTGVGTDTQYF. The CDR3 bases are TGTGCCACCAGTGACCGAACAGGGGTCGGTACAGATACGCAGTATTTT.

This clonotype occurred many times. The gene calls are TRBV7-2 and TRBJ1-4, with D perhaps TRBD1 (6 bases). Trimming left V 3 bases short and J 8 bases short, with 13 bases between. The CDR3 extends over 14 amino acids. Germline V gives CDR1 SGHTA, CDR2 FQGNSA. Here the CDR3 DNA reads TGTGCCAGCAGCTTCGGGGGGGCCTGGGAAAAACTGTTTTTT. As protein: CASSFGGAWEKLFF.

This sequence joins TRBV20-1 and TRBJ1-6; D gene uncertain. CDR1 and CDR2 from the germline V gene are DFQATT and SNEGSKA (reference sequence). CDR3 length: 15 residues. V lost 0 bases to trimming and J lost 7 bases, with 13 bases between them. The CDR3 spells CSARDHIGSNSPLHF. CDR3 bases: TGCAGTGCTAGAGATCACATAGGGTCGAATTCACCCCTCCACTTT.